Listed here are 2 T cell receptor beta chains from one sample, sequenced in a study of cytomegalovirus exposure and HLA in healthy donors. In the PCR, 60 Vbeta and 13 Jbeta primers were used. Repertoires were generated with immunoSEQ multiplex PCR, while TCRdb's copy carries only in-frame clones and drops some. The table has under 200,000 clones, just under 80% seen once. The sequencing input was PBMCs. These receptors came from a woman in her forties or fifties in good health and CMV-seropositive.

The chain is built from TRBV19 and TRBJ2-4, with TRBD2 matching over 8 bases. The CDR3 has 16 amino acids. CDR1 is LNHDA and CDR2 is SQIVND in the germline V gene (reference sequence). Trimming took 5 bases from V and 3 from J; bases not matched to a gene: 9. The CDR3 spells CASSRPGGPGKNIQYF. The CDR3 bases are TGTGCCAGTAGTCGCCCGGGGGGGCCGGGCAAAAACATTCAGTACTTC.

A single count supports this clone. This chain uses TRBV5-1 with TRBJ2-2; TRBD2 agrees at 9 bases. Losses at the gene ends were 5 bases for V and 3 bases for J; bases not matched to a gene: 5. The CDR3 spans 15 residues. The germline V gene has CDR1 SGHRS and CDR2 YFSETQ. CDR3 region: CASSRLAEHTGELFF. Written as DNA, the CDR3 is TGCGCCAGCAGTAGACTAGCGGAACACACCGGGGAGCTGTTTTTT.